The rows below give T cell receptor beta chains drawn from one sample of a study of cytomegalovirus exposure and HLA in healthy donors. Assay: immunoSEQ multiplex PCR; the TCRdb copy retains only in-frame clones and omits some. Among around 110,000 clones listed, 60% to 80% were seen once. Sequencing used PBMCs. Source of these receptors: a man aged 40-50 years in good health and CMV-seronegative. CDR3s include the opening cysteine and the closing phenylalanine or tryptophan. The D gene is left open where the match is weak. Clone size is not always given. Where it is, it says once, few, many or a class for expanded clones.

>TRBV18|NA|TRBJ2-2|TRBD1
TGTGCCAGCTCACCAAGGACAGGGATTAACACCGGGGAGCTGTTTTTT
CASSPRTGINTGELFF
>TRBV7-9|NA|TRBJ1-5|NA
TGTGCCAGCAGCTCCTATGGCGGGGGCGCGGGACAGCCCCAGCATTTT
CASSSYGGGAGQPQHF
>TRBV19|few|TRBJ1-1|TRBD1
TGTGCCAGTAGTATAGGTGGGACAGGGGCCTCCTTT
CASSIGGTGASF
>TRBV10-2|NA|TRBJ1-5|NA
TGCGCCAGCAGTGAGTCCGGGGGGCATCAGCCCCAGCATTTT
CASSESGGHQPQHF
>TRBV27|NA|TRBJ1-3|NA
TGTGCCAGCTACTACCCTACTACCGGAAACACCATATATTTT
CASYYPTTGNTIYF
>TRBV5-4|NA|TRBJ2-7|NA
TGTGCCAGCAGCCTCCAGACAGGAGGATTCGAGCAGTACTTC
CASSLQTGGFEQYF
>TRBV6-5|NA|TRBJ2-2|TRBD1
TGTGCCAGCACGGCAGGGGGCTCCGGGGAGCTGTTTTTT
CASTAGGSGELFF
>TRBV10-3|once|TRBJ1-6|NA
TGTGCCATCAGTGAGTCATGGCAGGGTGCTTCACCCCTCCACTTT
CAISESWQGASPLHF
>TRBV6-6|NA|TRBJ2-7|TRBD2
TGTGCCAGCAGTTACGGGACTAGCGGAACCTACGAGCAGTACTTC
CASSYGTSGTYEQYF
>TRBV5-6|NA|TRBJ1-2|NA
TGTGCCAGCAGCCCACTTGAGAGGAACTATGGCTACACCTTC
CASSPLERNYGYTF
>TRBV29-1|few|TRBJ1-2|TRBD1
TGCAGCGCCAGGGACAGGGGAGCTGGCTACACCTTC
CSARDRGAGYTF
>TRBV10-1|NA|TRBJ2-7|TRBD1
TGCGCCAGCAGTGAAACGAGACAGGGCCCCGAGCAGTACTTC
CASSETRQGPEQYF
>TRBV7-9|NA|TRBJ2-1|NA
TGTTCCAGCAGCATGAAGCTCGATGAGCAGTTCTTC
CSSSMKLDEQFF
>TRBV29-1|NA|TRBJ1-5|NA
TGCAGCGCCATGGAGGGCGGGGATCAGCCCCAGCATTTT
CSAMEGGDQPQHF
>TRBV11-3|few|TRBJ2-5|TRBD2
TGTGCCAGCAGCACCGGACTAAGCGGGGGGGAAGAGACCCAGTACTTC
CASSTGLSGGEETQYF
>TRBV7-9|NA|TRBJ1-3|NA
TGTGCCAGCAAGGGGTTCTCTGGAAACACCATATATTTT
CASKGFSGNTIYF
>TRBV5-1|NA|TRBJ2-1|NA
TGCGCCAGCAGCACAGACGGTAGCTCCTACAATGAGCAGTTCTTC
CASSTDGSSYNEQFF
>TRBV7-8|NA|TRBJ2-7|TRBD1
TGTGCCAGCAGACCAGACAGGGGCCACGAGCAGTACTTC
CASRPDRGHEQYF
>TRBV7-9|few|TRBJ1-4|NA
TGTGCCAGCACCATTGGGGAGGAAATAGGACTTGAAAAACTGTTTTTT
CASTIGEEIGLEKLFF
>TRBV12-5|once|TRBJ2-7|NA
TGTGCTAGTGGTTTGGGCCAGGGAGGCCACGAGCAGTACTTC
CASGLGQGGHEQYF